Listed below are T cell receptor beta chains from one sample, sequenced in a study of CD4 T cells in relation to SARS-CoV-2 and coronaviruses. Which antigens these TCRs recognize remains unknown. Sequencing used immunoSEQ multiplex PCR; TCRdb keeps in-frame clones, though not all of them. The sample lists about 19,000 clones; over 70% were seen once. The sequenced sample consisted of CD4+ T cells from PBMCs, cultured in vitro. The receptors originated from a human donor in good health. Each CDR3 is given with its conserved first and last residue. The D gene is left open where the match is weak. The size field is filled for only some rows; it gives once, few, many or a size class.

D	V	J	size	CDR3	DNA
-	TRBV5-1	TRBJ1-2	-	CASSPPGYGYTF	TGCGCCAGCAGCCCCCCAGGGTATGGCTACACCTTC
-	TRBV12-3/TRBV12-4	TRBJ2-3	-	CASSGLGTDTQYF	TGTGCCAGCAGTGGACTTGGCACAGATACGCAGTATTTT
-	TRBV7-2	TRBJ2-3	-	CASSLSLARATNTQYF	TGTGCCAGCAGCTTAAGTCTGGCTAGAGCCACCAATACGCAGTATTTT
-	TRBV9	TRBJ2-5	few	CASSVDPGRAETQYF	TGTGCCAGCAGCGTAGACCCGGGGAGAGCAGAGACCCAGTACTTC
-	TRBV12-3/TRBV12-4	TRBJ1-1	-	CASRPRGDTEAFF	TGTGCCAGCAGACCTCGGGGCGACACTGAAGCTTTCTTT
-	TRBV30	TRBJ2-4	-	CAWNSRGGIQYF	TGTGCCTGGAATTCCAGGGGGGGCATTCAGTACTTC
-	TRBV10-3	TRBJ1-3	few	CAIGTSTGLSGNTIYF	TGTGCCATCGGTACATCGACGGGACTCTCTGGAAACACCATATATTTT
TRBD1	TRBV4-2	TRBJ2-7	-	CASSQESAGGIYEQYF	TGTGCCAGCAGCCAAGAGAGTGCAGGGGGCATTTACGAGCAGTACTTC
-	TRBV2	TRBJ1-6	-	CASTPGLYNSPLHF	TGTGCCAGCACCCCCGGGCTTTATAATTCACCCCTCCACTTT
TRBD1	TRBV6-6	TRBJ2-2	-	CASSPPSWTGGTGELFF	TGTGCCAGCAGTCCTCCCTCTTGGACAGGGGGGACCGGGGAGCTGTTTTTT
TRBD2	TRBV7-8	TRBJ2-3	-	CASSSGASGADTQYF	TGTGCCAGCAGCTCCGGGGCTAGCGGGGCAGATACGCAGTATTTT
-	TRBV21-1	TRBJ2-5	-	CASSKEQQETQYF	TGTGCCAGCAGCAAAGAACAGCAAGAGACCCAGTACTTC
-	TRBV7-2	TRBJ1-2	-	CASSLEQANYGYTF	TGTGCCAGCAGCTTAGAACAGGCGAACTATGGCTACACCTTC
TRBD1	TRBV7-9	TRBJ2-2	-	CASSLGPGQGASGELFF	TGTGCCAGCAGCTTAGGACCGGGACAGGGGGCATCGGGGGAGCTGTTTTTT
-	TRBV11-2	TRBJ2-1	-	CASSLGGTSYNEQFF	TGTGCCAGCAGCTTAGGCGGGACCTCCTACAATGAGCAGTTCTTC
-	TRBV6-2/TRBV6-3	TRBJ1-6	-	CASSYKGEGSPLHF	TGTGCCAGCAGTTACAAGGGGGAAGGTTCACCCCTCCACTTT
TRBD1	TRBV4-3	TRBJ1-2	few	CASSREGQGARGYTF	TGCGCCAGCAGCCGAGAGGGACAGGGGGCGCGGGGCTACACCTTC
-	TRBV3-1/TRBV3-2	TRBJ2-3	-	CASSQDLTRSTDTQYF	TGTGCCAGCAGCCAAGATCTGACTAGGAGTACAGATACGCAGTATTTT
-	TRBV9	TRBJ2-5	-	CASSLTMGPQETQYF	TGTGCCAGCAGCCTGACGATGGGCCCTCAAGAGACCCAGTACTTC
TRBD1	TRBV7-3	TRBJ2-1	few	CASSPGQTYNEQFF	TGTGCCAGCTCACCGGGACAGACCTACAATGAGCAGTTCTTC
-	TRBV7-6	TRBJ1-1	-	CASGPKGHANTEAFF	TGTGCCAGCGGACCTAAGGGGCATGCAAACACTGAAGCTTTCTTT
-	TRBV9	TRBJ2-5	-	CASSVAPSGHAGLETQYF	TGTGCCAGCAGCGTAGCCCCCTCGGGACACGCAGGGTTAGAGACCCAGTACTTC
TRBD2	TRBV5-4	TRBJ2-3	-	CASRRTSGRFQADTQYF	TGTGCCAGCAGAAGGACTAGCGGGAGATTCCAAGCAGATACGCAGTATTTT